This TCR beta chain is drawn from a study of T cell changes during pregnancy in multiple sclerosis. Measured with immunoSEQ multiplex PCR; TCRdb has only the in-frame clones, and not every one. The repertoire consists of more than 85,000 clones, with 85% to 95% occurring once and the leading ten covering 1.4%. V trimming: 5 bases; J trimming: 1 base; junction bases outside the gene matches: 4. Germline CDR1 and CDR2: SGHTA and FQGNSA. CDR3 length equals 14 residues. Here the sequenced sample was peripheral blood, taken in the third trimester of pregnancy. This chain uses TRBV7-2 with TRBJ2-7; 8 nucleotides line up with TRBD2. The TCR comes from a female donor in good health, enrolled as a control in a pregnancy study. The DNA for the CDR3 is TGTGCCAGCAGCATAGGGACTAGATCCTACGAGCAGTACTTC. Protein sequence: CASSIGTRSYEQYF. The full variable domain, in which reference TRBV7-2 and TRBJ2-7 provide the parts outside the CDR3, is GAGVSQSPSNKVTEKGKDVELRCDPISGHTALYWYRQSLGQGLEFLIYFQGNSAPDKSGLPSDRFSAERTGGSVSTLTIQRTQQEDSAVYLCASSIGTRSYEQYFGPGTRLTVT.